The 10 T cell receptor beta chains presented below share a single source sample, sequenced in a study of blood T cell repertoires in COVID-19. Generated by immunoSEQ multiplex PCR, the TCRdb table keeps only in-frame clones and is missing some. The data contain some 190,000 clones, 84% of them singletons. The material sequenced was peripheral blood. These receptors were collected from a human donor in a cohort sampled during active COVID-19.

The V call is TRBV20-1, the J call TRBJ2-5; 7 bases align to TRBD1. Looked up from germline, CDR1 is DFQATT and CDR2 is SNEGSKA (reference sequence). This CDR3 has 15 amino acids. V lost 3 bases and J lost 5; bases outside the gene matches: 12. CDR3 DNA: TGCAGTGCTAGTGAGAGGGGGCAGCTGGGGGAGACCCAGTACTTC. It yields the protein CSASERGQLGETQYF.

Of note for this clone: The same CDR3 also results from other DNA sequences found in this sample. The J gene is TRBJ2-7, the V gene TRBV2, with no clear D. Germline lookup yields CDR1 SNHLY and CDR2 FYNNEI. The CDR3 is 11 residues long. Trimming cost V 3 bases and J 4 bases, with 4 bases left between them. CDR3 DNA: TGTGCCAGCAGTGACAGATACGAGCAGTACTTC. It is translated as CASSDRYEQYF.

This clone was seen a handful of times. The V gene is TRBV5-8, the J gene TRBJ1-1; 7 bases map to TRBD1. J was trimmed by 7 bases and V by 5 bases; bases with no gene match: 8. CDR3 size: 13 residues. The V gene's germline CDR1 is SGHTS and CDR2 YDEGEE. CDR3 coding DNA: TGTGCCAGCAGTAAACTCCGGGACAGTGAAGCTTTCTTT. As protein: CASSKLRDSEAFF.

This clone was observed at least ten times. This sequence joins TRBV7-9 and TRBJ2-1; 7 bases map to TRBD1. Germline values: CDR1 SEHNR, CDR2 FQNEAQ (reference sequence). J gave up 0 bases and V 4 bases, and 3 bases lay outside the gene matches. The CDR3 loop spans 15 amino acids. CDR3 amino acids: CASSSDRSSYNEQFF. In DNA form, the CDR3 reads TGTGCCAGCAGCTCGGACAGGAGCTCCTACAATGAGCAGTTCTTC.

The genes are TRBV16 and TRBJ1-1, with TRBD1 identical over 7 bases. The CDR3 runs 15 residues. V gave up 6 bases and J gave up 5 bases; unmatched junction bases: 12. Germline assignment: CDR1 KGHSY and CDR2 FQNENV. CDR3: CASSRQTGHLTEAFF. As DNA, the CDR3 is TGTGCCAGCAGTCGTCAGACAGGGCATCTTACTGAAGCTTTCTTT.

The chain uses TRBV7-8 and TRBJ2-1; 11 bases line up with TRBD2. Germline CDR1 and CDR2: SGHVS and FQNEAQ. This CDR3 region has 18 residues. The trim removed 4 bases at V and 9 bases at J, leaving 17 bases unmatched. Here the CDR3 reads CASSSLFGSGGAEGEQFF. The CDR3 coding sequence is TGTGCCAGCAGCTCACTCTTCGGTAGCGGGGGGGCCGAAGGTGAGCAGTTCTTC.

The rearrangement uses TRBV15 and TRBJ2-7; D unresolved. The V end lost 5 bases, the J end lost 4 bases, and 6 bases lay between the germline ends. Germline CDR1 is LNHNV and CDR2 is YYDKDF (reference sequence). The CDR3 has 11 residues. CDR3 residues: CATSRTYEQYV. The CDR3 DNA is TGTGCCACCAGCCGAACATACGAGCAGTACGTC.

V and J are TRBV2 and TRBJ2-6; TRBD1 is a possible D gene (6 bases). V gave up 5 bases and J gave up 6 bases, with 17 bases separating them. The CDR3 sequence is 16 residues long. Germline V gene data show CDR1 as SNHLY and CDR2 as FYNNEI. The CDR3 nucleotides read TGTGCCAGCAGTATTCAGGACAGCCTGGTGGCCAACGTCCTGACTTTC. Protein: CASSIQDSLVANVLTF.

The chain couples TRBV6-4 to TRBJ2-2; weak D call: TRBD2 (6 bases). Germline CDR1 and CDR2: MRHNA and SNTAGT. This CDR3 has 14 residues. V was trimmed by 7 bases and J by 4 bases, leaving 13 bases between them. CDR3 region: CASTLNGGTGELFF. The CDR3 DNA sequence: TGTGCCAGCACCCTAAACGGGGGCACCGGGGAGCTGTTTTTT.

The genes are TRBV28 and TRBJ2-1; TRBD2 aligns across 9 bases. The CDR3 totals 15 residues. Germline V gives CDR1 MDHEN, CDR2 SYDVKM. Trimming removed 1 base from V and 8 bases from J; junction bases left unmatched: 6. Here the CDR3 reads CASSLLGREGHEQFF. Here the CDR3 DNA reads TGTGCCAGCAGTTTATTAGGGCGGGAGGGCCATGAGCAGTTCTTC.